The clone carrying this TCR beta chain was seen at least ten times. These data originate in a study of blood T cells in healthy people across ages. Study context: Template switching captured about one barcoded beta molecule per two T cells.

The CDR3 spans 14 residues. Germline CDR1 and CDR2: MNHEY and SMNVEV (reference sequence). Trimming pared 3 bases from V and 9 bases from J, leaving 16 bases between. Through a sample-barcoded 5' primer and a J-beta primer mix, a second PCR was run for roughly 6 to 11 cycles. TCRdb reprocessed the 5' RACE reads with MiXCR, giving one entry per CDR3 protein. This table has approximately 1.5 million distinct CDR3 sequences, 30% to 40% appearing once. Donor samples were obtained from healthy Caucasian individuals from Russia, aged about 6 to 100. This TCR was sampled from a woman aged 25 to 45 in good health. The sample was blood. The gene calls are TRBV27 and TRBJ2-3; D call uncertain. This CDR3 is CASSLGRPPKTQYF. In DNA form, the CDR3 reads TGTGCCAGCAGTTTGGGCAGGCCCCCGAAAACGCAGTATTTT.